What follows are 7 T cell receptor beta chains derived from one specimen sequenced in a study of T-cell memory formation after mild COVID-19. TCRdb re-derived calls from the 5' RACE reads in MiXCR, one entry per CDR3 protein. This sample has about 200,000 distinct CDR3 sequences, with approximately 20% found just once. Sequenced input: PBMCs or a T cell subset sorted from them (not recorded which). The receptors stem from an adult woman who had mild COVID-19 (a few samples of this study predate the infection). Cell type and time point are not known.

Of note for this clonotype: A much larger clone lies one base from this, so it may be a read error. V and J are TRBV5-1 and TRBJ1-5; TRBD1 aligns across 9 bases. From germline, CDR1 is SGHRS and CDR2 YFSETQ. This CDR3 is 15 amino acids long. V shed 4 bases and J 6 bases; nucleotides not matched to a gene: 8. DNA for the CDR3: TGCGCCAGCAGCCCGGTACAGGGGGCGGGTCAGCCCCAGCATTTT. Its translation: CASSPVQGAGQPQHF. Full variable domain (missing parts from reference TRBV5-1 and TRBJ1-5): KAGVTQTPRYLIKTRGQQVTLSCSPISGHRSVSWYQQTPGQGLQFLFEYFSETQRNKGNFPGRFSGRQFSNSRSEMNVSTLELGDSALYLCASSPVQGAGQPQHFGDGTRLSIL.

The rearrangement uses TRBV27 and TRBJ2-7; 7 bases fit TRBD2. After removal of 0 bases from V and 4 bases from J, the junction contained 3 bases not matched to a gene. Germline V CDR1 and CDR2: MNHEY, SMNVEV (reference sequence). The length of the CDR3 is 14 residues. CDR3: CASSLSAGKYEQYF. CDR3 bases: TGTGCCAGCAGTTTATCAGCGGGAAAGTACGAGCAGTACTTC.

J is TRBJ2-7 and V is TRBV5-5, with D possibly being TRBD2 (5 bases). The V gene lost 1 base and the J gene lost 3 bases, with 11 bases spanning the gap. Germline CDR1 and CDR2: SGHKS and YYEKEE (reference sequence). This CDR3 has 14 residues. CDR3 sequence: CASSLLWGDYEQYF. In DNA, the CDR3 is TGTGCCAGCAGCTTGCTCTGGGGAGACTACGAGCAGTACTTC.

The V and J genes are TRBV5-5 and TRBJ1-2; D perhaps matches TRBD1 (6 bases). Looked up from germline, CDR1 is SGHKS and CDR2 is YYEKEE (reference sequence). This CDR3 is built from 15 residues. V lost 6 bases to trimming and J lost 0 bases, with 15 bases between them. The CDR3 reads CASTRGGQTNYGYTF. In nucleotides, the CDR3 is TGTGCCAGCACCCGAGGTGGACAGACTAACTATGGCTACACCTTC. Variable domain in full (rest from reference TRBV5-5 and TRBJ1-2): DAGVTQSPTHLIKTRGQQVTLRCSPISGHKSVSWYQQVLGQGPQFIFQYYEKEERGRGNFPDRFSARQFPNYSSELNVNALLLGDSALYLCASTRGGQTNYGYTFGSGTRLTVV.

This clonotype was seen more than once but under ten times. The chain carries TRBV5-1 and TRBJ2-7; D ambiguous. CDR1 and CDR2 (germline): SGHRS, YFSETQ. There are 12 residues in the CDR3. Trimming pared 7 bases from V and 4 bases from J, leaving 12 bases between. CDR3 protein: CASSDGAYEQYF. In nucleotides, the CDR3 is TGCGCCAGCTCTGACGGCGCTTACGAGCAGTACTTC.

A few counts support this clonotype. The chain carries TRBV19 and TRBJ1-5, with D possibly matching TRBD1 (5 bases). CDR3 length equals 14 residues. The ends were cut back, 3 bases at V and 1 base at J, with 7 bases in the middle. Germline V gene sequence: CDR1 LNHDA, CDR2 SQIVND (reference sequence). The CDR3 nucleotides read TGTGCCAGTAGTATCCGGGACAGCAATCAGCCCCAGCATTTT. This sequence encodes CASSIRDSNQPQHF. The full variable domain, in which reference TRBV19 and TRBJ1-5 provide the parts outside the CDR3, is DGGITQSPKYLFRKEGQNVTLSCEQNLNHDAMYWYRQDPGQGLRLIYYSQIVNDFQKGDIAEGYSVSREKKESFPLTVTSAQKNPTAFYLCASSIRDSNQPQHFGDGTRLSIL.

This clonotype has a handful of counts. This chain uses TRBV7-8 with TRBJ1-1; no reliable D call. The germline V gene encodes CDR1 SGHVS and CDR2 FQNEAQ. V lost 7 bases, J lost 1 base, and 13 bases lay in between. The length of the CDR3 is 14 residues. The CDR3 DNA follows: TGTGCCAGCAAAAGGTTTCCGGAGAACACTGAAGCTTTCTTT. Residues: CASKRFPENTEAFF.